This T cell receptor (beta chain) appears in the sequencing data of a study of T cells after yellow fever vaccination. Study observations and caveats: Weaker, the secondary response peaked sooner, at day 5 versus 15.

This clonotype was seen more than once but under ten times. Antigen: not known. The germline V gene has CDR1 PRHDT and CDR2 FYEKMQ (reference sequence). Trimming removed 5 bases at V and 1 base at J, with 11 bases between. This CDR3 is built from 14 residues. Using its own MiXCR run on the 5' RACE reads, TCRdb lists one record per CDR3 protein. The top ten hold approximately 15% of the sample, which has hundreds of thousands of distinct CDR3 sequences, roughly a fifth seen once. Sample: PBMCs, taken roughly 20 days after the first yellow fever vaccination. The sequence derives from a man younger than 35 who received the YFV17D yellow fever vaccine. This sequence joins TRBV13 and TRBJ1-1, with unresolved D. The DNA of the CDR3 is TGTGCCAGCAGCCCCTCCATCACGAACACTGAAGCTTTCTTT. Protein product: CASSPSITNTEAFF.